These 23 T cell receptor beta chains originate from one sample sequenced in a study of shared clonotypes between healthy human individuals. Sequencing used immunoSEQ multiplex PCR; TCRdb keeps in-frame clones, though not all of them. Of 2 million to 2.5 million clones in the sample, roughly 93% were seen once. The sequenced material came from naive CD4+ T cells from PBMCs. As for subset: CD45RA+ positively selected. These receptors were obtained from a man in his late teens or twenties in good health. Some clones in this sample may be carry-over from other donors' samples.

The CDR3 region has the DNA TGCGCCAGCAGCTTGACCATGAACACCGGGGAGCTGTTTTTT. It translates to CASSLTMNTGELFF. The rearrangement joins TRBV5-1 to TRBJ2-2; no clear D gene. The V end was cut by 1 base, the J end by 1 base, with 5 bases between. The length of the CDR3 is 14 residues. Germline values: CDR1 SGHRS, CDR2 YFSETQ.

The chain is built from TRBV10-3 and TRBJ2-3; D may be TRBD1 or TRBD2 (5 bases each). V lost 5 bases, J lost 8 bases, and 20 bases lay in between. There are 15 residues in the CDR3. Germline CDR1 and CDR2: ENHRY and SYGVKD. The CDR3 is CAISPITGALGTQYF. CDR3 nucleotide sequence: TGTGCCATCAGTCCGATCACCGGGGCGCTGGGTACGCAGTATTTT.

The gene calls are TRBV29-1 and TRBJ2-5; D gene unclear. This CDR3 is 12 amino acids long. V lost 4 bases and J lost 2, with 8 bases in between. The germline V gene encodes CDR1 SQVTM and CDR2 ANQGSEA. The DNA for the CDR3 is TGCAGCGTTGCTAACGGGCAAGAGACCCAGTACTTC. Encoded protein: CSVANGQETQYF.

A single count supports this clone. The chain has TRBV7-3 and TRBJ2-7; no firm D call. V was cut by 5 bases and J by 2 bases, with 13 bases left in between. CDR1 is SGHTA and CDR2 is FQGTGA in the germline V gene. The CDR3 is made up of 14 amino acids. CDR3 in amino acids: CASSPRLGTYEQYF. The CDR3 bases are TGTGCCAGCAGCCCGCGACTGGGTACCTACGAGCAGTACTTC.

The V call is TRBV9, the J call TRBJ2-7; D gene ambiguous. Germline values: CDR1 SGDLS, CDR2 YYNGEE. The length of the CDR3 is 15 residues. V dropped 0 bases and J dropped 2 bases, with 12 bases sitting between them. This CDR3 is CASSVGPNLAYEQYF. The CDR3 coding sequence is TGTGCCAGCAGCGTAGGGCCTAACCTAGCCTACGAGCAGTACTTC.

In DNA, the CDR3 is TGCGCCAGCAGCTTGGCGGGAGATGAGACCCAGTACTTC. Translating gives CASSLAGDETQYF. This chain connects TRBV5-1 to TRBJ2-5, with TRBD2 as a possible D gene (6 bases). The V end lost 0 bases, the J end lost 5 bases, and 8 bases lay between the germline ends. The CDR3 covers 13 residues. In germline, CDR1 is SGHRS, CDR2 YFSETQ.

The V and J genes are TRBV10-2 and TRBJ1-1; no definite D call. CDR3 size: 12 residues. With 8 bases removed from V and 2 bases from J, the gap between germline ends came to 9 bases. Germline V lookup: CDR1 WSHSY, CDR2 SAAADI. The CDR3 DNA follows: TGCGCCAGCGCGCCCTTAAACACTGAAGCTTTCTTT. It translates to CASAPLNTEAFF.

The CDR3 coding sequence is TGCGCCAGCAGCAGGCGGGGCCAGGGTGCCTACGAGCAGTACTTC. Its translation is CASSRRGQGAYEQYF. This chain uses TRBV5-1 with TRBJ2-7, with a weak D call TRBD2 (6 bases). The germline V gene has CDR1 SGHRS and CDR2 YFSETQ. The CDR3 runs to 15 residues. V lost 4 bases and J lost 2, with 16 bases in between.

This sequence joins TRBV7-2 and TRBJ1-1; D is possibly TRBD1 (5 bases). Germline V gene lookup returns CDR1 SGHTA and CDR2 FQGNSA. CDR3 size: 15 residues. The V end was cut by 1 base, the J end by 1 base, with 10 bases between. CDR3 DNA sequence: TGTGCCAGCAGCTTAGTTGGGGCCCCGAACACTGAAGCTTTCTTT. As protein: CASSLVGAPNTEAFF.

The chain is built from TRBV19 and TRBJ2-2, with D maybe TRBD2 (6 bases). Germline CDR1 reads LNHDA; CDR2 reads SQIVND (reference sequence). The CDR3 consists of 12 residues. V was clipped by 9 bases and J by 7 bases, with 12 bases between them. The CDR3 region has the DNA TGTGCCAGCTCGTCGGGGGACGGGGAGCTGTTTTTT. It yields the protein CASSSGDGELFF.

The rearrangement joins TRBV19 to TRBJ2-7; 9 positions agree with TRBD2. The CDR3 length is 16 residues. The germline CDR1 and CDR2 sequences are LNHDA and SQIVND (reference sequence). V lost 7 bases to trimming and J lost 2 bases; unmatched junction nucleotides: 12. CDR3 nucleotides: TGTGCCAGTACCAGAGGAAGTCTAGCGGGAACCTACGAGCAGTACTTC. Its protein product is CASTRGSLAGTYEQYF.

V is TRBV25-1 and J is TRBJ2-7, with 9 bases fitting TRBD2. The V and J ends lost 5 bases and 1 base, in that order; junction bases with no gene match: 6. The CDR3 sequence is 15 residues long. Germline V CDR1 and CDR2: MGHDK, SYGVNS. The CDR3 loop reads CASSKPGLASYEQYF. The CDR3 DNA reads as TGTGCCAGCAGTAAACCGGGACTAGCATCCTACGAGCAGTACTTC.

The chain recombines TRBV28 with TRBJ2-7; the match to TRBD2 covers 9 bases. Trimming removed 1 base from V and 12 bases from J; junction bases left unmatched: 10. CDR1 is MDHEN, CDR2 SYDVKM, per germline. This CDR3 comprises 14 residues. CDR3 DNA: TGTGCCAGCAGTTTATCCCCTGGCGGGAGGGCCATGTACTTC. Amino acids: CASSLSPGGRAMYF.

A remark on this clone: Other DNA sequences in the same sample also yield this CDR3. This chain joins TRBV7-9 and TRBJ2-5; 8 bases are shared with TRBD1. V shed 5 bases and J 4 bases; nucleotides not matched to a gene: 3. The CDR3 totals 13 residues. Germline V CDR1 and CDR2: SEHNR, FQNEAQ (reference sequence). The CDR3 sequence is CASSRGQGETQYF. The CDR3 bases are TGTGCCAGCAGCCGTGGACAGGGAGAGACCCAGTACTTC.

The V gene is TRBV9, the J gene TRBJ1-1, with D uncertain. This CDR3 region has 12 residues. Trimming removed 4 bases at V and 4 bases at J, with 8 bases between. Germline V gives CDR1 SGDLS, CDR2 YYNGEE. The CDR3 reads CASSPRGTEAFF. The CDR3 DNA sequence: TGTGCCAGCAGCCCCCGGGGCACTGAAGCTTTCTTT.

The chain is built from TRBV28 and TRBJ1-5; TRBD1 is a possible D gene (6 bases). The V end lost 4 bases, the J end lost 2 bases, and 15 bases lay between the germline ends. Germline assignment: CDR1 MDHEN and CDR2 SYDVKM. This CDR3 comprises 16 residues. CDR3 in amino acids: CASSSGARGGNQPQHF. CDR3 bases: TGTGCCAGCAGTTCAGGGGCTCGGGGGGGCAATCAGCCCCAGCATTTT. Combining the CDR3 with reference TRBV28 and TRBJ1-5 gives the whole variable domain DVKVTQSSRYLVKRTGEKVFLECVQDMDHENMFWYRQDPGLGLRLIYFSYDVKMKEKGDIPEGYSVSREKKERFSLILESASTNQTSMYLCASSSGARGGNQPQHFGDGTRLSIL.

This clone was seen a single time. The chain recombines TRBV7-6 with TRBJ2-5, with TRBD1 as a possible D gene (6 bases). The V end was cut by 1 base, the J end by 5 bases, with 14 bases between. The germline gives CDR1 SGHVS, CDR2 FNYEAQ. CDR3 size: 15 residues. CDR3: CASSLGFRGRETQYF. In DNA form, the CDR3 reads TGTGCCAGCAGCTTAGGGTTCAGGGGCCGGGAGACCCAGTACTTC.

The J gene is TRBJ2-3, the V gene TRBV7-2; D call uncertain. CDR3 length equals 14 residues. The V gene lost 1 base and the J gene lost 5 bases, with 10 bases spanning the gap. CDR1 and CDR2 from the germline V gene are SGHTA and FQGNSA. The CDR3 here is CASSLEVVGDTQYF. In nucleotides, the CDR3 is TGTGCCAGCAGCTTAGAAGTCGTCGGAGATACGCAGTATTTT.

The CDR3 nucleotides read TGTGCCAGCAGCTCCGAGTTCCCCGGGGAGCTGTTTTTT. Protein product: CASSSEFPGELFF. The chain carries TRBV7-9 and TRBJ2-2, with unresolved D. Trimming stripped 4 bases from V and 6 bases from J, with 9 bases between. The germline CDR1 and CDR2 sequences are SEHNR and FQNEAQ (reference sequence). CDR3 length: 13 amino acids.

The CDR3 DNA reads TGCGCCAGCAGCCAAGTACGGGGAGGGAGCGATACGCAGTATTTT. It translates to CASSQVRGGSDTQYF. The rearrangement uses TRBV4-1 and TRBJ2-3, with 7 bases fitting TRBD2. The CDR3 covers 15 residues. Germline CDR1 and CDR2: MGHRA and YSYEKL. After removal of 1 base from V and 6 bases from J, the junction contained 7 bases not matched to a gene.

This clone was observed a handful of times. The chain is built from TRBV28 and TRBJ1-1; D gene ambiguous. V was clipped by 3 bases and J by 7 bases, with 9 bases between them. The germline CDR1 and CDR2 sequences are MDHEN and SYDVKM. This CDR3 is built from 12 residues. Here the CDR3 reads CASSFGGFEAFF. CDR3 nucleotides: TGTGCCAGCAGTTTCGGAGGGTTTGAAGCTTTCTTT.

The rearrangement links TRBV19 to TRBJ2-1; tentatively, D is TRBD1 or TRBD2 (5 bases each). Germline values: CDR1 LNHDA, CDR2 SQIVND (reference sequence). The CDR3 spans 15 residues. V was clipped by 5 bases and J by 7 bases, with 18 bases between them. The CDR3 bases are TGTGCCAGTAGTCAGACCGGGACGAAGGGAAATGAGCAGTTCTTC. It yields the protein CASSQTGTKGNEQFF.

This chain connects TRBV14 to TRBJ2-3; no firm D call. The CDR3 length is 14 residues. Germline-derived CDR1 and CDR2 are SGHDN and FVKESK. Between the trimmed V and J ends, which lost 1 base and 6 bases, there was a span of 11 bases. The CDR3 DNA reads TGTGCCAGCAGCCAAGTCCGCCTGGGGGATACGCAGTATTTT. It codes for CASSQVRLGDTQYF. Using reference TRBV14 and TRBJ2-3 for the parts outside the CDR3, the full variable domain is EAGVTQFPSHSVIEKGQTVTLRCDPISGHDNLYWYRRVMGKEIKFLLHFVKESKQDESGMPNNRFLAERTGGTYSTLKVQPAELEDSGVYFCASSQVRLGDTQYFGPGTRLTVL.